The clone carrying this T cell receptor (beta chain) turned up a few times. No antigen is known for it. This entry is derived from a study of T cells in Graves' hyperthyroidism and ophthalmopathy. Fresh 10 ml peripheral blood yielded PBMCs. The study's findings and limits: In validation, the model predicted ophthalmopathy. These predictions came a median approximately six months before onset. Most thyroid clonotypes with frequency above 0.001 were detected in blood. The authors' 13 V-J model separated ophthalmopathy from stable hyperthyroidism.

Germline lookup yields CDR1 DFQATT and CDR2 SNEGSKA (reference sequence). This CDR3 contains 17 residues. Trimming removed 0 bases at V and 0 bases at J, with 17 bases between. Regions amplified from RNA transcripts were the TCR beta CDR3 regions. The TCR CDR3 first-round RT-PCR relied on the HTBI primer set. TCRdb re-derived calls from the multiplex PCR reads in MiXCR, one entry per CDR3 protein. The table shows approximately 400,000 distinct CDR3 sequences, with around a sixth occurring only once. The sample taken for sequencing was blood. This receptor was identified in a man younger than 35 with Graves' ophthalmopathy. J is TRBJ1-1 and V is TRBV20-1; D is unresolved. CDR3 nucleotide sequence: TGCAGTGCTAGAGATATCGATCCCTTCATTATGAACACTGAAGCTTTCTTT. It translates to CSARDIDPFIMNTEAFF.